This TCR beta chain emerged from a study of blood T cell repertoires in COVID-19. Study overall: COVID-19 samples from acute and convalescent phases originated in the United States, Italy and Spain.

In the original workflow: Amplifying reference gene primers gave estimates of nucleated cell counts. The repertoire was sequenced with immunoSEQ multiplex PCR; TCRdb's copy has only in-frame clones and lacks some. The DNA gave D and trimming, while V, J and clone size come from that table. The sample contains over 110,000 clones, about 87% of which appear only once. This CDR3 spans 16 amino acids. CDR1 and CDR2 from the germline V gene are SNHLY and FYNNEI. Trimming took 6 bases from V and 6 from J; bases not matched to a gene: 14. The chain joins TRBV2 to TRBJ2-1; the match to TRBD2 covers 7 bases. The sequencing sample was made of peripheral blood. This receptor was identified in a woman in her forties or fifties with acute or convalescent COVID-19. The CDR3, as DNA: TGTGCCAGCAGCTTGGACGTTGCGGGAGTCCGCAATGAGCAGTTCTTC. Protein product: CASSLDVAGVRNEQFF. Variable domain in full (rest from reference TRBV2 and TRBJ2-1): EPEVTQTPSHQVTQMGQEVILRCVPISNHLYFYWYRQILGQKVEFLVSFYNNEISEKSEIFDDQFSVERPDGSNFTLKIRSTKLEDSAMYFCASSLDVAGVRNEQFFGPGTRLTVL.